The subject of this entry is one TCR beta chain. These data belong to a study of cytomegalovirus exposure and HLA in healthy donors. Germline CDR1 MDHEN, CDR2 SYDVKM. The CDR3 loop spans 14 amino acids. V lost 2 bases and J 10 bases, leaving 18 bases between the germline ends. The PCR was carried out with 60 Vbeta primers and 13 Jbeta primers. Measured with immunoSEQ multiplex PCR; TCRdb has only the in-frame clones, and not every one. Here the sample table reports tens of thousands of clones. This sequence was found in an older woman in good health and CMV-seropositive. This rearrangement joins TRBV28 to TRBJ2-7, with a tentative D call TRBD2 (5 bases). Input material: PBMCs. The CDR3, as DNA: TGTGCCAGCAGTTTAGCAGCCGGGATCACATTACAGTACTTC. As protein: CASSLAAGITLQYF. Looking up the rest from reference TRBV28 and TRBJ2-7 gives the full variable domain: DVKVTQSSRYLVKRTGEKVFLECVQDMDHENMFWYRQDPGLGLRLIYFSYDVKMKEKGDIPEGYSVSREKKERFSLILESASTNQTSMYLCASSLAAGITLQYFGPGTRLTVT.